The TCR beta chain under discussion was sequenced for a study of T cell repertoires in cytomegalovirus infection. TCRdb reanalysed the reads using MiXCR and keeps one entry per CDR3 protein. This sample has under 250,000 distinct CDR3 sequences, with under 8.5% found just once. The germline gives CDR1 DFQATT, CDR2 SNEGSKA (reference sequence). The CDR3 has 16 residues. J lost 1 base, V lost 5 bases, and 12 bases had no gene match. Whole-study findings and limits: The response measured ex vivo was dominated by TCR beta clonotypes (HLA-C-restricted and CMV-specific).

In its sample, this clonotype was seen many times. Its antigen is unidentified. The receptor's source is a human donor in good health (CMV status not recorded). Some clones in this sample may be carry-over from other donors' samples. The sequencing sample was made of PBMCs. The chain has TRBV20-1 and TRBJ1-2, with 8 bases lining up with TRBD1. The CDR3 spells CSALAIGQGFNYGYTF. Written as DNA, the CDR3 is TGCAGTGCTCTTGCTATAGGACAGGGCTTTAACTATGGCTACACCTTC.